This TCR beta chain comes out of a study of blood T cells in healthy people across ages. Using a J-beta primer mix together with a sample-barcoded 5' primer, a second PCR was run for roughly 7 to 11 cycles. TCRdb passed the 5' RACE reads through MiXCR, listing each CDR3 protein once. The sample has more than 700,000 distinct CDR3 sequences; about 42% are singletons. Per the germline V gene, CDR1 is SGHTA and CDR2 is FQGNSA. There are 14 residues in the CDR3. Trimming stripped 2 bases from V and 8 bases from J, with 12 bases between. The chain joins TRBV7-2 to TRBJ1-4; D unresolved. This receptor was identified in an elderly man in good health. Sequenced: blood. CDR3 bases: TGTGCCAGCAGCTTACGACGGTCTGGAGAAAAACTGTTTTTT. Translating gives CASSLRRSGEKLFF.